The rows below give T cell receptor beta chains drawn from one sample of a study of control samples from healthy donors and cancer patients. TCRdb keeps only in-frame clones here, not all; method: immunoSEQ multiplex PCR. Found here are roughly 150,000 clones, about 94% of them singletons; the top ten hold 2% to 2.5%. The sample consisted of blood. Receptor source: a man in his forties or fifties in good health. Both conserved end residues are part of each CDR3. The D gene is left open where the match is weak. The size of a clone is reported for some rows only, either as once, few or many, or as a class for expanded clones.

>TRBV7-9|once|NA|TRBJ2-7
TGTGCCAGCAGTCGGGACGGAAGCTCCTACGAGCAGTACTTC
CASSRDGSSYEQYF
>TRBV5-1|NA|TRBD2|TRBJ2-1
TGCGCCAGCAGCTCCGGACTAGCAGGGAACAATGAGCAGTTCTTC
CASSSGLAGNNEQFF
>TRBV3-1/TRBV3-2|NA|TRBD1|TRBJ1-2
TGTGCCAGCAGCCATCGCTCGGGACAGGGAAACTATGGCTACACCTTC
CASSHRSGQGNYGYTF
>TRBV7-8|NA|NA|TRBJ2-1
TGTGCCAGCAGCTCCCCCCTGGGTTCGAATGAGCAGTTCTTC
CASSSPLGSNEQFF
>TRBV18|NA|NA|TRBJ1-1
TGTGCCAGCTCACCGCCATCGCTGAACACTGAAGCTTTCTTT
CASSPPSLNTEAFF
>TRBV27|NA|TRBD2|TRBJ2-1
TGTGCCAGCAGTTTAGGGACTAGCGGGAGGGCCGTTTCCTACAATGAGCAGTTCTTC
CASSLGTSGRAVSYNEQFF
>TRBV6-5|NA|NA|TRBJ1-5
TGTGCCAGCAGTCTGACAGGCAATCAGCCCCAGCATTTT
CASSLTGNQPQHF
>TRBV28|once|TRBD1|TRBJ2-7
TGTGCCAGCAGCCTGACAGGGCCCTACGAGCAGTACTTC
CASSLTGPYEQYF
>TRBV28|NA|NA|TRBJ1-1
TGTGCCAGCAGTTTTTTCTTCGACAAGAGTGAAGCTTTCTTT
CASSFFFDKSEAFF
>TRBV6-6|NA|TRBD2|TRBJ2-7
TGTGCCAGCAGCTCCCTTAGCGGGAGGTCCTACGAGCAGTACTTC
CASSSLSGRSYEQYF
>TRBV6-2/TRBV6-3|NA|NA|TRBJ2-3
TGTGCCAGCAGTTTCGGTGGGAGTAGGGCAGATACGCAGTATTTT
CASSFGGSRADTQYF
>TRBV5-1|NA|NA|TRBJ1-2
TGCGCCAGCAGCCCACCGGCCGGGGCCAGAACGGGCTACACCTTC
CASSPPAGARTGYTF
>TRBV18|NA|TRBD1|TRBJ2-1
TGTGCCAGCTCACCAGGACAGGGGTCATACAATGAGCAGTTCTTC
CASSPGQGSYNEQFF
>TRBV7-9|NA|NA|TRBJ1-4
TGTGCCAGCAGCCTCGGACTTGGAAAACTGTTTTTT
CASSLGLGKLFF
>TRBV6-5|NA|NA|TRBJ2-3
TGTGCCAGCAGAGGGGGGATCACAGATACGCAGTATTTT
CASRGGITDTQYF
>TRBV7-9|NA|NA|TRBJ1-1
TGTGCCAGCAGCTTAGGAGAGAACACTGAAGCTTTCTTT
CASSLGENTEAFF
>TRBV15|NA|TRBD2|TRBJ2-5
TGTGCCACCAGCAGAGAATCTAGCGGGAGGGGGGAGACCCAGTACTTC
CATSRESSGRGETQYF
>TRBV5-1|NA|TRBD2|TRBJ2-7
TGCGCCAGCAGCCCGTTTAGCGGGGCCTCGCACGAGCAGTACTTC
CASSPFSGASHEQYF
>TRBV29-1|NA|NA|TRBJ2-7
TGCAGCGCACGGGACGGTTCCTACGAGCAGTACTTC
CSARDGSYEQYF
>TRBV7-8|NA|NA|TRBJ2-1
TGTGCCAGCAGCTTAAATTCAGGTGTTTACAATGAGCAGTTCTTC
CASSLNSGVYNEQFF
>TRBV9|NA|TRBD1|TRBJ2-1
TGTGCCAGCAGCGTAGATAGGACAGGGCAAGATGAGCAGTTCTTC
CASSVDRTGQDEQFF
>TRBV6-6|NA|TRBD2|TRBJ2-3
TGTGCCAGCAGTTCTAGCGGGAGCACAGATACGCAGTATTTT
CASSSSGSTDTQYF
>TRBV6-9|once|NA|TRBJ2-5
TGTGCCAGCAAAGGGCCCCGAGAGACCCAGTACTTC
CASKGPRETQYF
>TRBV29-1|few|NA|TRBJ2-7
TGCAGCGTTGAAGAGAAGTTGGGTCCGTACGAGCAGTACTTC
CSVEEKLGPYEQYF
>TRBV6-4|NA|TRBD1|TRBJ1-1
TGTGCCAGCAGTGACCCCGGGACAGGGGGCGCTCGGGCGGCTGAAGCTTTCTTT
CASSDPGTGGARAAEAFF
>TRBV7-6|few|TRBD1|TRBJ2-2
TGTGCCAGCAGCTTCCAGGACAGGGGCGCCGGGGAGCTGTTTTTT
CASSFQDRGAGELFF
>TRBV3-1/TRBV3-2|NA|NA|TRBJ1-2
TGTGCCAGCAGCCCCCCGATCAGGGGAGGCGGCTACACCTTC
CASSPPIRGGGYTF
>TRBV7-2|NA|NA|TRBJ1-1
TGTGCCAGCAGCTCACAGGGTGGCACTGAAGCTTTCTTT
CASSSQGGTEAFF
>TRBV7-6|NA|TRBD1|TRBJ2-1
TGTGCCAGCAGCTTAAGGTTCACAGGGGTTTCGAGCTCCTACAATGAGCAGTTCTTC
CASSLRFTGVSSSYNEQFF
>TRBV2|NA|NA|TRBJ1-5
TGTGCCAGCAGTGGCAATCTACAGCAGCCCCAGCATTTT
CASSGNLQQPQHF
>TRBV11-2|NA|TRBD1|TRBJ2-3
TGTGCCAGCAGGACTTCGAATAGACAGGGGTACACAGATACGCAGTATTTT
CASRTSNRQGYTDTQYF
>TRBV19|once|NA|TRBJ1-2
TGTGCCAGTAGTATAAGCGGGTTGAGAGGGACGAACTATGGCTACACCTTC
CASSISGLRGTNYGYTF
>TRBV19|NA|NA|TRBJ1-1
TGTGCCAGTAGTAGGGGGATAAGTACTGAAGCTTTCTTT
CASSRGISTEAFF